This record covers a single T cell receptor beta chain. Generated by immunoSEQ multiplex PCR, the TCRdb table keeps only in-frame clones and is missing some. The sample has nearly 55,000 clones, more than 65% seen once. With V trimmed by 4 bases and J by 7 bases, 0 bases remained unmatched. The CDR3 covers 13 residues. The V gene's germline CDR1 is MNHNY and CDR2 SVGAGI (reference sequence). This specimen belongs to a study of PD-1 blockade in classical Hodgkin lymphoma. Each of the patients experienced relapse following autologous stem cell transplantation, and their brentuximab vedotin exposure differed.

The receptor was derived from a human donor with classical Hodgkin lymphoma. This chain connects TRBV6-6 to TRBJ2-1, with 11 bases matching TRBD2. The source material was peripheral blood mononuclear cells (PBMCs), sampled at baseline. The CDR3 DNA sequence: TGTGCCAGCAGTTTAGCGGGAGGGAATGAGCAGTTCTTC. Translation: CASSLAGGNEQFF.